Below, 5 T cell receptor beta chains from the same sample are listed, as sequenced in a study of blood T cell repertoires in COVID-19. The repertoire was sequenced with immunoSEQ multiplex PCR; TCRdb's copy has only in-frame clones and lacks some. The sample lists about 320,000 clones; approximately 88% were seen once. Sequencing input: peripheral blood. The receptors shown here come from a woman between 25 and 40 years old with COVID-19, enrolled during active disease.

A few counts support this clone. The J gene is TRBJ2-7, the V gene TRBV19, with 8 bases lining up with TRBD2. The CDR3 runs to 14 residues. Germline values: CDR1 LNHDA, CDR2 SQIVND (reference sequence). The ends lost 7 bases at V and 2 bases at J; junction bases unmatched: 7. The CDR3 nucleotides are TGTGCCAGTAAAAGAGAAGCGGGAGCCTACGAGCAGTACTTC. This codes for CASKREAGAYEQYF. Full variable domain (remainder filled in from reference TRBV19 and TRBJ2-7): DGGITQSPKYLFRKEGQNVTLSCEQNLNHDAMYWYRQDPGQGLRLIYYSQIVNDFQKGDIAEGYSVSREKKESFPLTVTSAQKNPTAFYLCASKREAGAYEQYFGPGTRLTVT.

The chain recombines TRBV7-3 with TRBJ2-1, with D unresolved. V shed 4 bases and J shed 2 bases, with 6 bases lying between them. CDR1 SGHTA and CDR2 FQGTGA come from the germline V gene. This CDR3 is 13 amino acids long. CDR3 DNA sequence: TGTGCCAGCAGCTCACAGCCCTACAATGAGCAGTTCTTC. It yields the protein CASSSQPYNEQFF.

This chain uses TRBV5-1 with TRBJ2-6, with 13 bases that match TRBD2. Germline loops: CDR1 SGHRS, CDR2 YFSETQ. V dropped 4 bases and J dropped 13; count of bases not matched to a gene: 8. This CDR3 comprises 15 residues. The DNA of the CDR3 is TGCGCCAGCAGCCCCGGACTAGCGGGGGAAGGGGTCCTGACTTTC. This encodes CASSPGLAGEGVLTF.

The CDR3 coding sequence is TGTGCCAGCAGTTACTTCAACCGGGATCCAGACATCGAGCAGTTCTTC. Translating gives CASSYFNRDPDIEQFF. This sequence joins TRBV6-5 and TRBJ2-1; TRBD2 might be the D (5 bases). From germline, CDR1 is MNHEY and CDR2 SVGAGI. The V and J ends lost 1 base and 10 bases respectively, with 20 bases between them. The CDR3 runs to 16 residues.

The CDR3 loop reads CATSRDNGRTYGYTF. The CDR3 region has the DNA TGTGCCACCAGCAGAGATAATGGCCGGACTTATGGCTACACCTTC. The genes are TRBV15 and TRBJ1-2, with no clear D. Germline V gene data show CDR1 as LNHNV and CDR2 as YYDKDF (reference sequence). The length of the CDR3 is 15 residues. The V and J ends lost 0 bases and 5 bases respectively, with 13 bases between them. Based on the CDR3 plus reference TRBV15 and TRBJ1-2, the full variable domain is DAMVIQNPRYQVTQFGKPVTLSCSQTLNHNVMYWYQQKSSQAPKLLFHYYDKDFNNEADTPDNFQSRRPNTSFCFLDIRSPGLGDTAMYLCATSRDNGRTYGYTFGSGTRLTVV.